This T cell receptor beta chain came from a study of control samples from healthy donors and cancer patients. Using immunoSEQ multiplex PCR, the repertoire was profiled, and TCRdb retains in-frame clones only, with some absent. The sample yields approximately 86,000 clones, more than 75% seen once. Germline CDR1 reads KGHSH; CDR2 reads LQKENI. V shed 2 bases, J shed 0 bases, and the junction held 6 bases outside the gene matches. The CDR3 contains 17 residues. Input material: blood. This TCR derives from a man aged 25-40 years in good health. The rearrangement joins TRBV18 to TRBJ1-3, with 8 bases fitting TRBD1. The CDR3 here is CASSPIWTGSSGNTIYF. DNA for the CDR3: TGTGCCAGCTCACCAATCTGGACAGGGAGCTCTGGAAACACCATATATTTT.